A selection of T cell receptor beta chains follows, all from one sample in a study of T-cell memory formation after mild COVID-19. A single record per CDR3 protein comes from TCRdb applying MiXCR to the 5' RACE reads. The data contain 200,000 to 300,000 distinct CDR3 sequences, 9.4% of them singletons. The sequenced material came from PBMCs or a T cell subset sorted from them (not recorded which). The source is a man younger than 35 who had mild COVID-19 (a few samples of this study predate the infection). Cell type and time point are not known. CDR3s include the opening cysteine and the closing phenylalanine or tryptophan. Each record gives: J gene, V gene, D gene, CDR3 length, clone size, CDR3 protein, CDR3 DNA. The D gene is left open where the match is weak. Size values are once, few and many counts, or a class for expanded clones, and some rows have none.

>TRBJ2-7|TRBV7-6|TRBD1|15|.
CASSLWTGGSYEQYF
TGTGCCAGCAGCTTATGGACAGGGGGCTCCTACGAGCAGTACTTC
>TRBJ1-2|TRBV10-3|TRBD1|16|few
CAISGQGAPSIYGYTF
TGTGCCATCAGTGGACAGGGGGCCCCATCGATCTATGGCTACACCTTC
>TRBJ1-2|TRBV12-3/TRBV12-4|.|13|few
CASSFGDYYGYTF
TGTGCCAGCAGTTTCGGGGATTACTATGGCTACACCTTC
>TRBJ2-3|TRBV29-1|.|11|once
CSAGDTDTQYF
TGCAGCGCTGGGGACACAGATACGCAGTATTTT
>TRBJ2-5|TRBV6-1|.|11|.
CASAPQETQYF
TGTGCCAGCGCCCCCCAAGAGACCCAGTACTTC
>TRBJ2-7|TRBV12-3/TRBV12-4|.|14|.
CASSGGGGPYEQYF
TGTGCCAGCAGTGGGGGAGGGGGGCCCTACGAGCAGTACTTC
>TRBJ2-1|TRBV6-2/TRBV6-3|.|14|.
CASSYRSGANEQFF
TGTGCCAGCAGTTATAGGAGCGGCGCCAATGAGCAGTTCTTC
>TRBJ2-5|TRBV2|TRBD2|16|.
CASRKKASGYQETQYF
TGTGCCAGCAGGAAGAAGGCTAGCGGGTATCAAGAGACCCAGTACTTC
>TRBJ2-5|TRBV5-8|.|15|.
CASSSPTVKRETQYF
TGTGCCAGCAGCTCCCCGACGGTGAAGCGAGAGACCCAGTACTTC
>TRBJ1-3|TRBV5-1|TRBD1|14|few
CASSPGQGFDTIYF
TGCGCCAGCAGCCCGGGACAGGGTTTTGACACCATATATTTT
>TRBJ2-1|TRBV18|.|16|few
CASSPPSWAGSNEQFF
TGTGCCAGCTCACCACCCTCCTGGGCAGGCTCCAATGAGCAGTTCTTC
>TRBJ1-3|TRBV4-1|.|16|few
CASRPILPSSGNTIYF
TGCGCCAGCAGGCCTATCCTCCCGAGCTCTGGAAACACCATATATTTT
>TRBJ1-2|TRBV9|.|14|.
CASSVDPLPSGYTF
TGTGCCAGCAGCGTAGACCCGTTGCCCTCTGGCTACACCTTC
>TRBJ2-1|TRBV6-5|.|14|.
CASSYRGSYNEQFF
TGTGCCAGCAGTTACCGCGGCTCCTACAATGAGCAGTTCTTC
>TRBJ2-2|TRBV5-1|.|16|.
CASSLVGAGRPGELFF
TGCGCCAGCAGCTTGGTCGGGGCCGGTCGCCCCGGGGAGCTGTTTTTT
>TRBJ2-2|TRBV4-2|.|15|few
CASSPEVQGSGELFF
TGTGCCAGCAGCCCGGAAGTACAGGGTAGCGGGGAGCTGTTTTTT
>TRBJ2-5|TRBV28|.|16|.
CASTRRVWANQETQYF
TGTGCCAGCACCCGCCGAGTGTGGGCAAATCAAGAGACCCAGTACTTC
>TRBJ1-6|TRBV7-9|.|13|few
CASSTGLNSPLHF
TGTGCCAGCAGTACAGGACTGAATTCACCCCTCCACTTT
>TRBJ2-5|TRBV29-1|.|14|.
CSVDGVPRGETQYF
TGCAGCGTTGATGGGGTTCCTCGGGGAGAGACCCAGTACTTC
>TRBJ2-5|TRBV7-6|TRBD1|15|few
CASSLDKDREETQYF
TGTGCCAGCAGCTTAGATAAGGACAGGGAAGAGACCCAGTACTTC
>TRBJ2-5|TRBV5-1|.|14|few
CASSFRAAQETQYF
TGCGCCAGCAGCTTCCGGGCCGCTCAAGAGACCCAGTACTTC
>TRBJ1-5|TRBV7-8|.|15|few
CASSLEARVVQPQHF
TGTGCCAGCAGCTTAGAGGCCAGGGTGGTGCAGCCCCAGCATTTT
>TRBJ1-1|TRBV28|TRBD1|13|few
CASGKQDRVEAFF
TGTGCCAGCGGGAAACAGGACAGGGTAGAAGCTTTCTTT
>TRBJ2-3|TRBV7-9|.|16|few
CASSLAGGRRTDTQYF
TGTGCCAGCAGCTTAGCGGGGGGGCGTCGTACAGATACGCAGTATTTT
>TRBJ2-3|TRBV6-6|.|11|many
CASGGADTQYF
TGTGCCAGTGGGGGCGCAGATACGCAGTATTTT
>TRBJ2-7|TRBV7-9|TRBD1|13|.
CASSPTGAYEQYF
TGTGCCAGCAGCCCCACAGGGGCCTACGAGCAGTACTTC
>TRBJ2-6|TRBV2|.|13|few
CASGYIPANVLTF
TGTGCCAGCGGCTACATCCCGGCCAACGTCCTGACTTTC
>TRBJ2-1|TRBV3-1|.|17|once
CASSQGLGQNTYNEQFF
TGTGCCAGCAGCCAAGGACTTGGACAGAACACCTACAATGAGCAGTTCTTC
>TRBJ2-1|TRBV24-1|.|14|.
CATSGRGAYNEQFF
TGTGCCACCAGTGGAAGGGGGGCCTACAATGAGCAGTTCTTC
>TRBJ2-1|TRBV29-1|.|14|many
CSVEVTGPIGEQFF
TGCAGCGTTGAAGTCACGGGCCCCATAGGGGAGCAGTTCTTC
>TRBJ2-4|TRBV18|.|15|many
CASSPNSGRIDIQYF
TGTGCCAGCTCACCGAACTCAGGGCGTATAGACATTCAGTACTTC
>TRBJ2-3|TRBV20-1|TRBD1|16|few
CSAAGTASYGTDTQYF
TGCAGTGCTGCCGGGACAGCCTCTTATGGCACAGATACGCAGTATTTT
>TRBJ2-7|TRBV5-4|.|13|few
CASSAARSYEQYF
TGTGCCAGCAGCGCGGCTAGGAGCTACGAGCAGTACTTC
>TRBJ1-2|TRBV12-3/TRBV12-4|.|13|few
CASSWASNYGYTF
TGTGCCAGCAGTTGGGCCTCTAACTATGGCTACACCTTC
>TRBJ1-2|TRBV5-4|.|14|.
CASSLVGRDFGYTF
TGTGCCAGCAGCTTGGTGGGGAGGGACTTTGGCTACACCTTC
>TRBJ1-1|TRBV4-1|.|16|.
CASSPHDRGWNTEAFF
TGCGCCAGCAGCCCTCACGATAGGGGCTGGAACACTGAAGCTTTCTTT
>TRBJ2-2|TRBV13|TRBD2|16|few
CASSSGTSGLTGELFF
TGTGCCAGCAGCTCTGGGACTAGCGGCCTCACCGGGGAGCTGTTTTTT
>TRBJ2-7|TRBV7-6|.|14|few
CASSEGPDSYEQYF
TGTGCCAGCAGCGAGGGACCCGACTCCTACGAGCAGTACTTC
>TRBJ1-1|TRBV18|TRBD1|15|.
CASSEIGQGGAEAFF
TGTGCCAGCTCCGAAATTGGACAGGGGGGCGCTGAAGCTTTCTTT
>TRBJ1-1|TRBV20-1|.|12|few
CSANRQASEAFF
TGCAGTGCTAACCGACAGGCCTCTGAAGCTTTCTTT
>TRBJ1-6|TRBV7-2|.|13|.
CASGFAGDSPLHF
TGTGCCAGCGGCTTCGCGGGGGATTCACCCCTCCACTTT
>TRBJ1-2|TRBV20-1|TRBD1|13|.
CSATTGEDYGYTF
TGCAGTGCTACGACAGGGGAAGACTATGGCTACACCTTC